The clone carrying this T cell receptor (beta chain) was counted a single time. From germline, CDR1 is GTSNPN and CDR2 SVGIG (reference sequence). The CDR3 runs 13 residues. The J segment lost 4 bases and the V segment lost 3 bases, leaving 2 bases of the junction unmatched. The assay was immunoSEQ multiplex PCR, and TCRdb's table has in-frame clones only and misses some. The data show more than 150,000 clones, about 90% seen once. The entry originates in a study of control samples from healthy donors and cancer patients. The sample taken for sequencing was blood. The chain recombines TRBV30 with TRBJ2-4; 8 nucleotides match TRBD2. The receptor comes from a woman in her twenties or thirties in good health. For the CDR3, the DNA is TGTGCCTGGAGCGGGGGGGCAAAAAACATTCAGTACTTC. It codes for CAWSGGAKNIQYF.